This T cell receptor beta chain was recorded in a study of OX40 agonist ivuxolimab in advanced cancers. Produced via immunoSEQ multiplex PCR; TCRdb's table is partial and in-frame only. Of 55,000 to 60,000 clones listed, around 81% were seen once; the top ten hold about 2.7%. This CDR3 region has 15 residues. CDR1 and CDR2 from the germline V gene are MGHDK and SYGVNS. Trimming took 7 bases from V and 7 from J, leaving 19 bases between them. The sequence came from an adult with an advanced solid tumor such as melanoma, head and neck, liver or kidney cancer. The material was CD4+ or CD8+ T cells sorted from blood, obtained in a trial of the OX40 agonist ivuxolimab. The rearrangement links TRBV25-1 to TRBJ2-2; unclear D gene. DNA of the CDR3: TGTGCCAGCACCTCCGGGCCCCAGGAAGTCGGGGAGCTGTTTTTT. Protein: CASTSGPQEVGELFF.